These 28 T cell receptor beta chains share one sample of origin, sequenced in a study of cytomegalovirus exposure and HLA in healthy donors. PCR amplification relied on 60 Vbeta primers (plus 13 Jbeta primers). The table came from immunoSEQ multiplex PCR; TCRdb's copy has only in-frame clones and leaves some out. The sample holds approximately 190,000 clones, 84% seen once. Sequencing was carried out using PBMCs. The receptors derive from a boy younger than 18 in good health and CMV-seronegative.

This chain uses TRBV7-3 with TRBJ2-3; 14 bases map to TRBD2. Germline lookup yields CDR1 SGHTA and CDR2 FQGTGA. The CDR3 is 19 amino acids. The junction had 14 bases not matched to a gene; V was cut back by 5 bases and J by 4 bases. The CDR3 here is CASSQLPPGLAGEADTQYF. The CDR3 nucleotides read TGTGCCAGCAGCCAACTACCACCGGGACTAGCGGGAGAGGCAGATACGCAGTATTTT.

V usage is TRBV11-3 and J usage is TRBJ2-1, with D tentatively TRBD2 (5 bases). Germline-derived CDR1 and CDR2 are SGHNT and YENEEA. The CDR3 runs to 16 residues. Trimming left V 5 bases short and J 5 bases short, with 19 bases between. CDR3 loop: CASSPGPLLEDNEQFF. CDR3 sequence (DNA): TGTGCCAGCAGCCCCGGGCCGTTGCTGGAGGACAATGAGCAGTTCTTC.

V is TRBV20-1 and J is TRBJ2-3; TRBD2 aligns across 7 bases. Germline loops: CDR1 DFQATT, CDR2 SNEGSKA (reference sequence). The V segment lost 4 bases and the J segment 8 bases; nucleotides outside the gene matches: 3. The CDR3 contains 11 residues. The CDR3 loop is CSAISSGTQYF. The CDR3 DNA is TGCAGTGCTATTTCTAGCGGTACGCAGTATTTT.

This sequence joins TRBV30 and TRBJ2-5; TRBD1 matches at 7 bases. The CDR3 totals 12 residues. Trimming at V came to 2 bases and at J to 13 bases, leaving 10 bases not matched to a gene. CDR1 is GTSNPN, CDR2 SVGIG, per germline (reference sequence). The CDR3 region is CAWSRRRQGSYF. CDR3 in DNA: TGTGCCTGGAGTCGTCGACGACAGGGCTCGTACTTC.

V gene TRBV7-2 combines with J gene TRBJ2-5; D unresolved. The V end lost 6 bases, the J end lost 5 bases, and 10 bases lay between the germline ends. Germline-derived CDR1 and CDR2 are SGHTA and FQGNSA. This CDR3 has 12 amino acids. The CDR3 DNA is TGTGCCAGCAGTACCGGGTTTGAGACCCAGTACTTC. As protein: CASSTGFETQYF.

The chain carries TRBV7-2 and TRBJ2-3, with TRBD2 identical over 10 bases. The CDR3 totals 16 residues. The J segment lost 3 bases and the V segment lost 1 base, leaving 4 bases of the junction unmatched. Germline V gene data show CDR1 as SGHTA and CDR2 as FQGNSA. The CDR3 reads CASSLVGTSVTDTQYF. The DNA for the CDR3 is TGTGCCAGCAGCTTAGTTGGGACTAGCGTTACAGATACGCAGTATTTT.

The chain employs TRBV28 and TRBJ2-1, with 9 bases lining up with TRBD1. Per germline, CDR1 MDHEN and CDR2 SYDVKM. V lost 4 bases, J lost 2 bases, and 3 bases stayed unmatched. CDR3 length: 15 residues. The CDR3 region is CASSSYRGPYNEQFF. The DNA for the CDR3 is TGTGCCAGCAGTTCCTACAGGGGGCCCTACAATGAGCAGTTCTTC. Complete variable domain (other parts from reference TRBV28 and TRBJ2-1): DVKVTQSSRYLVKRTGEKVFLECVQDMDHENMFWYRQDPGLGLRLIYFSYDVKMKEKGDIPEGYSVSREKKERFSLILESASTNQTSMYLCASSSYRGPYNEQFFGPGTRLTVL.

The rearrangement uses TRBV6-5 and TRBJ1-1; D remains ambiguous. Germline CDR1 is MNHEY and CDR2 is SVGAGI. V was pared by 8 bases and J by 7 bases, with 8 bases between. The CDR3 spans 10 residues. CDR3 residues: CASGLGEAFF. CDR3 nucleotide sequence: TGTGCCAGCGGTCTCGGTGAAGCTTTCTTT.

The gene calls are TRBV4-1 and TRBJ2-1; D may be TRBD1 (5 bases). Germline CDR1 is MGHRA and CDR2 is YSYEKL. Trimming pared 1 base from V and 6 bases from J, leaving 13 bases between. This CDR3 has 15 residues. DNA of the CDR3: TGCGCCAGCAGCCAAGTAGGGGTGCCGGTCAATGAGCAGTTCTTC. It is translated as CASSQVGVPVNEQFF.

As for this clone: One end of the junction varies from germline; a read error may be responsible. The rearrangement links TRBV7-7 to TRBJ2-2, with 10 bases matching TRBD1. The CDR3 is 14 amino acids. Germline CDR1 SSHAT, CDR2 FNYEAQ (reference sequence). The CDR3 here is CASSRTGGTGELFF. CDR3 sequence (DNA): TGTGCTAGCAGTCGGACAGGGGGCACCGGGGAGCTGTTTTTT.

The V and J genes are TRBV5-1 and TRBJ1-3, with D possibly being TRBD1 (5 bases). V was clipped by 2 bases and J by 4 bases, with 16 bases between them. From germline, CDR1 is SGHRS and CDR2 YFSETQ. The CDR3 extends over 16 amino acids. CDR3 amino acids: CASSFTGTQHGNTIYF. The CDR3 DNA is TGCGCCAGCAGCTTTACCGGGACTCAACACGGAAACACCATATATTTT.

This chain joins TRBV30 and TRBJ1-4; unclear D gene. This CDR3 has 12 amino acids. Deletions cut 7 bases from V and 11 bases from J, with 17 bases between. The germline V gene has CDR1 GTSNPN and CDR2 SVGIG (reference sequence). CDR3 bases: TGTGCCTATCTAGGGTCGAGGGCCAAACTGTTTTTT. Protein product: CAYLGSRAKLFF.

The V gene is TRBV7-8, the J gene TRBJ2-7; possibly TRBD2 for D (5 bases). There are 13 residues in the CDR3. Trimming took 3 bases from V and 3 from J, leaving 9 bases between them. Germline CDR1 is SGHVS and CDR2 is FQNEAQ. The chain's CDR3 is CASSLGSDYEQYF. The CDR3 DNA reads as TGTGCCAGCAGCTTGGGGAGCGACTACGAGCAGTACTTC.

This rearrangement joins TRBV14 to TRBJ2-3; D is ambiguous. Per the germline V gene, CDR1 is SGHDN and CDR2 is FVKESK. The CDR3 contains 13 residues. The V end was cut by 0 bases, the J end by 4 bases, with 5 bases between. CDR3 coding DNA: TGTGCCAGCAGCCAAGATGAGTCAGATACGCAGTATTTT. This encodes CASSQDESDTQYF.

The chain is built from TRBV25-1 and TRBJ2-7; TRBD1 might be the D (6 bases). In germline, CDR1 is MGHDK, CDR2 SYGVNS. The CDR3 is 10 amino acids. Trimming left V 10 bases short and J 4 bases short, with 8 bases between. This CDR3 is CATQGYEQYF. The CDR3, as DNA: TGTGCCACCCAGGGGTACGAGCAGTACTTC.

The V gene is TRBV11-2, the J gene TRBJ2-7; 7 nucleotides match TRBD2. This CDR3 is 13 amino acids long. CDR1 is SGHAT and CDR2 is FQNNGV in the germline V gene. The trim removed 5 bases at V and 0 bases at J, leaving 1 base unmatched. The CDR3 spells CASSERDSYEQYF. Written as DNA, the CDR3 is TGTGCCAGCAGCGAGCGGGACTCCTACGAGCAGTACTTC.

The chain combines TRBV6-5 with TRBJ1-1; the D gene is possibly TRBD1 (5 bases). The V end was cut by 6 bases, the J end by 0 bases, with 11 bases between. Germline V gene lookup returns CDR1 MNHEY and CDR2 SVGAGI. CDR3 size: 14 residues. This CDR3 reads CASSGYRMNTEAFF. The CDR3 DNA reads TGTGCCAGCAGCGGGTACAGGATGAACACTGAAGCTTTCTTT.

This clone was counted only a few times. The chain uses TRBV25-1 and TRBJ1-4, with 7 nucleotides matching TRBD1. The CDR3 has 14 residues. V shed 4 bases, J shed 7 bases, and the junction held 6 bases outside the gene matches. Looked up from germline, CDR1 is MGHDK and CDR2 is SYGVNS. CDR3 protein: CASSGSGGIEKLFF. CDR3 sequence (DNA): TGTGCCAGCAGTGGATCAGGGGGGATTGAAAAACTGTTTTTT.

This sequence joins TRBV29-1 and TRBJ1-1; no clear D gene. V lost 1 base and J lost 0, with 9 bases in between. The CDR3 has 14 residues. Germline V lookup: CDR1 SQVTM, CDR2 ANQGSEA. The CDR3 loop reads CSVEASIMNTEAFF. DNA for the CDR3: TGCAGCGTTGAAGCCTCTATCATGAACACTGAAGCTTTCTTT.

CDR3: CASSSRYEQYF. CDR3 nucleotide sequence: TGTGCCAGCAGTTCCCGCTACGAGCAGTACTTC. This chain joins TRBV27 and TRBJ2-7; D is uncertain. The CDR3 loop spans 11 amino acids. Trimming removed 4 bases from V and 3 bases from J, with 4 bases in between. Looked up from germline, CDR1 is MNHEY and CDR2 is SMNVEV (reference sequence).

The chain has TRBV27 and TRBJ1-2; D not resolved. In germline, CDR1 is MNHEY, CDR2 SMNVEV (reference sequence). The CDR3 sequence is 15 residues long. V was shortened by 6 bases and J by 1 base, with 15 bases between the two germline ends. CDR3 sequence reads: CASRSGPAVNYGYTF. Here the CDR3 DNA reads TGTGCCAGCAGGTCCGGTCCTGCTGTTAACTATGGCTACACCTTC.

This chain uses TRBV2 with TRBJ2-7; possibly TRBD2 for D (5 bases). CDR1 is SNHLY, CDR2 FYNNEI, per germline. CDR3 length: 14 amino acids. Trimming removed 8 bases from V and 0 bases from J, with 14 bases in between. For the CDR3, the DNA is TGTGCCAGCTTGGCGCAAACTAGCTCCTACGAGCAGTACTTC. This gives the protein CASLAQTSSYEQYF. The entire variable domain, with the rest obtained from reference TRBV2 and TRBJ2-7, is as follows: EPEVTQTPSHQVTQMGQEVILRCVPISNHLYFYWYRQILGQKVEFLVSFYNNEISEKSEIFDDQFSVERPDGSNFTLKIRSTKLEDSAMYFCASLAQTSSYEQYFGPGTRLTVT.

V usage is TRBV6-1 and J usage is TRBJ2-3; 13 nucleotides agree with TRBD2. This CDR3 contains 15 residues. The V segment lost 10 bases and the J segment 4 bases; nucleotides outside the gene matches: 8. The germline V gene encodes CDR1 MNHNS and CDR2 SASEGT. The CDR3 coding sequence is TGTGCCACCACACTAGCGGGGGGGCCAGCAGATACGCAGTATTTT. It encodes CATTLAGGPADTQYF.

The V call is TRBV9, the J call TRBJ1-1; TRBD1 aligns across 10 bases. Germline V lookup: CDR1 SGDLS, CDR2 YYNGEE. Trimming at V came to 3 bases and at J to 4 bases, leaving 9 bases not matched to a gene. This CDR3 contains 16 residues. CDR3 loop: CASSATGGAVGTEAFF. In DNA, the CDR3 is TGTGCCAGCAGCGCGACAGGGGGCGCGGTAGGCACTGAAGCTTTCTTT. The variable domain in full, with the rest retrieved from reference TRBV9 and TRBJ1-1, is DSGVTQTPKHLITATGQRVTLRCSPRSGDLSVYWYQQSLDQGLQFLIQYYNGEERAKGNILERFSAQQFPDLHSELNLSSLELGDSALYFCASSATGGAVGTEAFFGQGTRLTVV.

This chain links TRBV14 with TRBJ2-1; D might be TRBD2 (5 bases). The CDR3 contains 16 residues. Germline CDR1 SGHDN, CDR2 FVKESK. Trimming shortened V by 2 bases and J by 0 bases, and 11 bases separated the two germline ends. DNA for the CDR3: TGTGCCAGCAGCCAATACGCTACTAGCTCCTACAATGAGCAGTTCTTC. Protein sequence: CASSQYATSSYNEQFF.

This clone appeared once. This chain joins TRBV29-1 and TRBJ1-1; the D is unclear. Trimming stripped 4 bases from V and 2 bases from J, with 11 bases between. Germline V gene sequence: CDR1 SQVTM, CDR2 ANQGSEA. This CDR3 spans 13 amino acids. The CDR3 loop is CSVAQRVNTEAFF. In DNA form, the CDR3 reads TGCAGCGTTGCACAGAGAGTTAACACTGAAGCTTTCTTT. Full variable domain (rest looked up from reference TRBV29-1 and TRBJ1-1): SAVISQKPSRDICQRGTSLTIQCQVDSQVTMMFWYRQQPGQSLTLIATANQGSEATYESGFVIDKFPISRPNLTFSTLTVSNMSPEDSSIYLCSVAQRVNTEAFFGQGTRLTVV.

The chain joins TRBV28 to TRBJ1-4, with a tentative D call TRBD1 (6 bases). Germline V gene data show CDR1 as MDHEN and CDR2 as SYDVKM. Trimming removed 3 bases from V and 8 bases from J, with 19 bases in between. There are 16 residues in the CDR3. CDR3 in amino acids: CASSFRGGPGWEKLFF. In DNA form, the CDR3 reads TGTGCCAGCAGTTTCCGGGGGGGGCCTGGATGGGAAAAACTGTTTTTT.

The gene calls are TRBV9 and TRBJ1-5; 7 positions agree with TRBD1. Germline trimming cut 4 bases from V and 4 bases from J; bases unmatched to any gene: 11. Germline V gives CDR1 SGDLS, CDR2 YYNGEE. This CDR3 contains 16 residues. The CDR3, as DNA: TGTGCCAGCAGCCGTGGGGTTGGGACAGCTAATCAGCCCCAGCATTTT. This codes for CASSRGVGTANQPQHF. The full variable domain, in which reference TRBV9 and TRBJ1-5 provide the parts outside the CDR3, is DSGVTQTPKHLITATGQRVTLRCSPRSGDLSVYWYQQSLDQGLQFLIQYYNGEERAKGNILERFSAQQFPDLHSELNLSSLELGDSALYFCASSRGVGTANQPQHFGDGTRLSIL.